The 20 T cell receptor beta chains below come from one sample, sequenced in a study of early T cells in non-severe SARS-CoV-2 infection. TCRdb fed the 5' RACE reads into MiXCR, producing one record per CDR3 protein. The data hold tens of thousands of distinct CDR3 sequences, with around a tenth observed a single time. The specimen was whole blood. The receptors derive from an adult who was a healthcare worker with PCR-confirmed SARS-CoV-2 infection or an uninfected control (not recorded which).

The chain is built from TRBV5-5 and TRBJ2-7; TRBD2 aligns across 9 bases. CDR1 is SGHKS and CDR2 is YYEKEE in the germline V gene (reference sequence). The CDR3 is made up of 14 amino acids. With V trimmed by 2 bases and J by 7 bases, 7 bases remained unmatched. The CDR3 DNA sequence: TGTGCCAGCAGCTTAGCGGGAGGAGTGGGAGAGCAGTACTTC. Translated: CASSLAGGVGEQYF.

This clonotype was found many times. V and J are TRBV12-3 or TRBV12-4 and TRBJ1-1; no firm D call. This CDR3 has 11 amino acids. Trimming cost V 5 bases and J 3 bases, with 4 bases left between them. CDR3 sequence reads: CASSLDTEAFF. The CDR3 DNA reads as TGTGCCAGCAGTCTAGACACTGAAGCTTTCTTT.

The chain links TRBV29-1 to TRBJ2-3, with D perhaps given as TRBD1 or TRBD2 (6 bases each). V shed 3 bases and J shed 2 bases, with 12 bases lying between them. This CDR3 is 14 amino acids long. Germline CDR1 is SQVTM and CDR2 is ANQGSEA. Written as DNA, the CDR3 is TGCAGCGTTGAGGGGGGCGCAGTCACAGATACGCAGTATTTT. It translates to CSVEGGAVTDTQYF.

This clonotype has just a few counts. This chain links TRBV5-1 with TRBJ2-7; D remains unclear. CDR3 size: 12 residues. Trimming pared 7 bases from V and 7 bases from J, leaving 15 bases between. Germline V gene lookup returns CDR1 SGHRS and CDR2 YFSETQ. CDR3 sequence (DNA): TGCGCCAGCGCGACTTACTGGGGAGAGCAGTACTTC. It yields the protein CASATYWGEQYF.

The sample holds many counts of this clonotype. The chain joins TRBV5-4 to TRBJ1-6; 8 bases fit TRBD1. CDR3 length: 15 residues. The ends lost 4 bases at V and 7 bases at J; junction bases unmatched: 7. The germline V gene encodes CDR1 SGHNT and CDR2 YYREEE (reference sequence). The CDR3 nucleotides read TGTGCCAGCAGCCCAGGGGGCGCAGGGAATTCACCCCTCCACTTT. It encodes CASSPGGAGNSPLHF.

This clonotype appeared a few times. The V call is TRBV29-1, the J call TRBJ2-1, with D perhaps TRBD2 (6 bases). The CDR3 has 12 residues. CDR1 is SQVTM, CDR2 ANQGSEA, per germline. V lost 7 bases and J lost 6, with 13 bases in between. CDR3 residues: CSGNGGGNEQFF. Here the CDR3 DNA reads TGCAGCGGGAACGGGGGTGGCAATGAGCAGTTCTTC.

Ten or more counts support this clonotype. The chain joins TRBV7-3 to TRBJ2-1; D remains unclear. This CDR3 has 16 amino acids. V dropped 5 bases and J dropped 2 bases, with 16 bases sitting between them. Germline CDR1 is SGHTA and CDR2 is FQGTGA. CDR3 bases: TGTGCCAGCAGCCTTACCAGGAACGACGCCTACAATGAGCAGTTCTTC. Encoded protein: CASSLTRNDAYNEQFF.

This clonotype was detected ten times or more. The genes are TRBV7-9 and TRBJ1-6; D is unresolved. CDR1 is SEHNR and CDR2 is FQNEAQ in the germline V gene (reference sequence). The CDR3 covers 13 residues. Trimming cost V 3 bases and J 5 bases, with 5 bases left between them. The DNA for the CDR3 is TGTGCCAGCAGCTTCATTGATAATTCACCCCTCCACTTT. This gives the protein CASSFIDNSPLHF. The full variable domain, with the rest looked up from reference TRBV7-9 and TRBJ1-6, is DTGVSQNPRHKITKRGQNVTFRCDPISEHNRLYWYRQTLGQGPEFLTYFQNEAQLEKSRLLSDRFSAERPKGSFSTLEIQRTEQGDSAMYLCASSFIDNSPLHFGNGTRLTVT.

This sequence joins TRBV12-3 or TRBV12-4 and TRBJ1-1; tentatively, D is TRBD1 (6 bases). V lost 6 bases to trimming and J lost 5 bases, with 16 bases between them. This CDR3 contains 14 residues. The CDR3 sequence is CASSRNDQGTEAFF. DNA for the CDR3: TGTGCCAGCAGCCGTAACGACCAGGGGACTGAAGCTTTCTTT.

This clonotype was picked up many times. The chain has TRBV9 and TRBJ2-2, with D perhaps given as TRBD1 or TRBD2 (5 bases each). This CDR3 has 15 amino acids. Trimming stripped 3 bases from V and 5 bases from J, with 14 bases between. Germline V CDR1 and CDR2: SGDLS, YYNGEE. The chain's CDR3 is CASSGRVGETGELFF. The CDR3 nucleotides read TGTGCCAGCAGCGGACGAGTGGGGGAAACCGGGGAGCTGTTTTTT.

This clonotype has only one observation. This may come from a read error, since a much larger clone is one base off. The conserved final phenylalanine or tryptophan is absent from the CDR3, which likely points to a read error. The chain has TRBV29-1 and TRBJ2-1; no firm D call. Between the trimmed V and J ends, which lost 8 bases and 1 base, there was a span of 15 bases. The length of the CDR3 is 14 residues. The germline V gene encodes CDR1 SQVTM and CDR2 ANQGSEA. The chain's CDR3 is CSINSGASYNEQFS. The CDR3 region has the DNA TGCAGCATCAACTCGGGTGCATCCTACAATGAGCAGTTCTCC.

This clonotype has at least ten counts. A read error may produce the germline difference seen at one junction end. The chain uses TRBV7-7 and TRBJ2-1, with D possibly being TRBD2 (7 bases). Germline V gene data show CDR1 as SSHAT and CDR2 as FNYEAQ (reference sequence). The CDR3 is 13 residues long. CDR3 region: CASSWRGGDEQFF. CDR3 nucleotides: TGTGCTAGCAGCTGGAGGGGGGGTGATGAGCAGTTCTTC. The full variable domain, with the rest looked up from reference TRBV7-7 and TRBJ2-1, is GAGVSQSPRYKVTKRGQDVTLRCDPISSHATLYWYQQALGQGPEFLTYFNYEAQPDKSGLPSDRFSAERPEGSISTLTIQRTEQRDSAMYRCASSWRGGDEQFFGPGTRLTVL.

V gene TRBV5-1 combines with J gene TRBJ2-7; D remains ambiguous. The CDR3 is 13 residues long. Germline assignment: CDR1 SGHRS and CDR2 YFSETQ. V gave up 1 base and J gave up 4 bases, with 9 bases separating them. The CDR3: CASSLKLGYEQYF. The CDR3 nucleotides are TGCGCCAGCAGCTTGAAACTTGGTTACGAGCAGTACTTC.

As DNA, the CDR3 is TGCAGTGCTTTCGACAGGGAGTATGAGCAGTTCTTC. Protein product: CSAFDREYEQFF. The chain has TRBV20-1 and TRBJ2-1; 7 bases agree with TRBD1. CDR1 is DFQATT and CDR2 is SNEGSKA in the germline V gene (reference sequence). The CDR3 is 12 residues long. The ends lost 5 bases at V and 8 bases at J; junction bases unmatched: 6.

The chain uses TRBV20-1 and TRBJ1-5; D is perhaps TRBD1 (6 bases). The CDR3 is made up of 15 amino acids. V was trimmed by 0 bases and J by 3 bases, leaving 12 bases between them. The germline V gene encodes CDR1 DFQATT and CDR2 SNEGSKA (reference sequence). The CDR3, as DNA: TGCAGTGCTAGAGATCAGACAGGCTTCAATCAGCCCCAGCATTTT. Residues: CSARDQTGFNQPQHF.

This clonotype was counted a few times. This chain uses TRBV30 with TRBJ2-7, with a tentative D call TRBD1 (6 bases). The germline V gene encodes CDR1 GTSNPN and CDR2 SVGIG (reference sequence). V shed 2 bases and J shed 2 bases, with 13 bases lying between them. The CDR3 loop spans 14 amino acids. The CDR3 DNA sequence: TGTGCCTGGAGTTTAGACAGGCTCACCTACGAGCAGTACTTC. It codes for CAWSLDRLTYEQYF.

This clonotype was seen only a few times. This chain links TRBV2 with TRBJ2-7, with no clear D. CDR3 length: 15 residues. V was clipped by 8 bases and J by 2 bases, with 19 bases between them. Germline CDR1 SNHLY, CDR2 FYNNEI. The CDR3 spells CASVPDPTGTYEQYF. CDR3 DNA sequence: TGTGCCAGCGTCCCGGACCCCACCGGAACCTACGAGCAGTACTTC.

This clonotype occurred many times. The chain is built from TRBV20-1 and TRBJ2-3; unclear D gene. V lost 7 bases, J lost 2 bases, and 16 bases lay in between. The V gene's germline CDR1 is DFQATT and CDR2 SNEGSKA (reference sequence). The CDR3 sequence is 14 residues long. CDR3 amino acids: CSEGSRLPTDTQYF. The DNA of the CDR3 is TGCAGTGAGGGCTCCCGTCTTCCCACAGATACGCAGTATTTT.

At least ten counts were recorded for this clonotype. V is TRBV2 and J is TRBJ1-4; D is unclear. The germline CDR1 and CDR2 sequences are SNHLY and FYNNEI. The ends were cut back, 5 bases at V and 11 bases at J, with 12 bases in the middle. The CDR3 is 12 amino acids. CDR3 DNA: TGTGCCAGCAGTCCGGAGGGCGTCAAACTGTTTTTT. Its protein is CASSPEGVKLFF.

This clonotype was detected many times. A read error may produce the germline difference seen at one junction end. The chain has TRBV7-7 and TRBJ2-1, with TRBD2 identical over 8 bases. CDR1 SSHAT and CDR2 FNYEAQ come from the germline V gene (reference sequence). The CDR3 consists of 16 residues. The CDR3: CASSLAGTGRGNEQFF. CDR3 DNA sequence: TGTGCTAGCAGCTTAGCGGGGACGGGCCGGGGGAATGAGCAGTTCTTC.